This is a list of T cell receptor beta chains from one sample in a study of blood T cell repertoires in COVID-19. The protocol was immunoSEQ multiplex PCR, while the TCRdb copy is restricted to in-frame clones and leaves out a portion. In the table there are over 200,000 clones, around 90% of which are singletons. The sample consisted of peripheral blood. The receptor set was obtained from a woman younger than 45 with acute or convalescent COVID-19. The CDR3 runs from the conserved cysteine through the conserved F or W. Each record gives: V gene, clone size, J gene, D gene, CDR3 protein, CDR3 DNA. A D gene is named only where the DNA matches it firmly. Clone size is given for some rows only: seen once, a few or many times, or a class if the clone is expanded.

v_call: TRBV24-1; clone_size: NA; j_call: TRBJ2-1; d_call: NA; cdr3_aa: CATGASYEQFF; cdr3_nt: TGTGCCACCGGGGCGTCCTATGAGCAGTTCTTC
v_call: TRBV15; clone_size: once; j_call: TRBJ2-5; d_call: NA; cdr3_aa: CATSEGAVQETQYF; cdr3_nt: TGTGCCACCAGCGAAGGGGCCGTACAAGAGACCCAGTACTTC
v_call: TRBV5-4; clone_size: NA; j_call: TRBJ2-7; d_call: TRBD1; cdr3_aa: CASSLAPGQGTYEQYF; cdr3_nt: TGTGCCAGCAGCTTGGCCCCGGGACAGGGGACCTACGAGCAGTACTTC
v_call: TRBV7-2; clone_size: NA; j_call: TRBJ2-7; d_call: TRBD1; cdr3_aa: CASGTGAPYEQYF; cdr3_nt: TGTGCCAGCGGGACAGGGGCGCCCTACGAGCAGTACTTC
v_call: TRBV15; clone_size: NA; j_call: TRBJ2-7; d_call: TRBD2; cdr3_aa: CATSVLGGGSYEQYF; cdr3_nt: TGTGCCACCAGCGTCCTCGGGGGGGGCTCCTACGAGCAGTACTTC
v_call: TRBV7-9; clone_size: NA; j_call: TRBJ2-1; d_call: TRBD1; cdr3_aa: CASSSGQVGYNEQFF; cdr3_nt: TGTGCCAGCAGCTCTGGACAGGTTGGGTACAATGAGCAGTTCTTC
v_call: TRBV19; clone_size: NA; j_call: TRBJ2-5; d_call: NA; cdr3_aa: CASSIGRLANLEETQYF; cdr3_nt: TGTGCCAGTAGTATAGGTCGGCTAGCGAATTTGGAAGAGACCCAGTACTTC
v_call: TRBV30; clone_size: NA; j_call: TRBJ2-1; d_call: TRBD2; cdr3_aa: CAWKGLAGHNEQFF; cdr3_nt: TGTGCCTGGAAGGGGCTAGCGGGACACAATGAGCAGTTCTTC
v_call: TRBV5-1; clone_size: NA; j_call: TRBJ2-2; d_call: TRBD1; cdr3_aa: CASSLTGGLSGELFF; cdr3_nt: TGCGCCAGCAGCCTGACAGGGGGCCTTTCCGGGGAGCTGTTTTTT
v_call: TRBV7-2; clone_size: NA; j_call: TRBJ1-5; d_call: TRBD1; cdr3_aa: CASSLSSRGLGQPQHF; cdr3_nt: TGTGCCAGCAGCTTATCTTCCAGGGGGCTAGGTCAGCCCCAGCATTTT
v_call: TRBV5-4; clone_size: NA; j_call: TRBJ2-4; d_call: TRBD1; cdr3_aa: CASSPVQGPDIQYF; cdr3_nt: TGTGCCAGCAGTCCTGTACAGGGGCCGGACATTCAGTACTTC
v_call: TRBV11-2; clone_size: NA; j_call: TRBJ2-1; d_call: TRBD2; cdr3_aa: CASSLLGGYNEQFF; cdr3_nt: TGTGCCAGCAGCTTATTGGGGGGGTACAATGAGCAGTTCTTC
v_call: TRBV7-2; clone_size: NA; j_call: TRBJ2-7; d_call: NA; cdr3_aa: CASSLPTRSYEQYF; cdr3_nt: TGTGCCAGCAGCCTCCCCACGAGGAGCTACGAGCAGTACTTC
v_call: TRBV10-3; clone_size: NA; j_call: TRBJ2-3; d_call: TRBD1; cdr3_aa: CAITDRDRGPDTQYF; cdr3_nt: TGTGCCATCACTGACCGGGACAGGGGTCCAGATACGCAGTATTTT